This T cell receptor beta chain originates from a study of blood T cells in healthy people across ages. Whole-study results and caveats: Roughly linear declines in TCR beta diversity per million T cells occurred with age.

A word on this clonotype: Its specificity is not known.

This CDR3 is 15 amino acids long. Per the germline V gene, CDR1 is MRHNA and CDR2 is SNTAGT. The germline V and J ends were trimmed by 7 bases and 8 bases, with 23 bases remaining between them. Using a J-beta primer mix together with a sample-barcoded 5' primer, a second PCR was run for about 6 to 12 cycles. Each CDR3 protein is one row after TCRdb ran MiXCR on the 5' RACE reads. The repertoire consists of about 640,000 distinct CDR3 sequences, with about 54% occurring once and the leading ten covering 30% to 45%. A minimum of 6 micrograms of total RNA was extracted per sample. The V gene is TRBV6-4, the J gene TRBJ1-2; perhaps TRBD1 as D (6 bases). This TCR came from a man aged 55 to 69 in good health. Sequenced sample: blood. The CDR3 spells CASTADRNNVGGYTF. The CDR3 DNA sequence: TGTGCCAGCACCGCCGACAGGAACAATGTGGGCGGCTACACCTTC.